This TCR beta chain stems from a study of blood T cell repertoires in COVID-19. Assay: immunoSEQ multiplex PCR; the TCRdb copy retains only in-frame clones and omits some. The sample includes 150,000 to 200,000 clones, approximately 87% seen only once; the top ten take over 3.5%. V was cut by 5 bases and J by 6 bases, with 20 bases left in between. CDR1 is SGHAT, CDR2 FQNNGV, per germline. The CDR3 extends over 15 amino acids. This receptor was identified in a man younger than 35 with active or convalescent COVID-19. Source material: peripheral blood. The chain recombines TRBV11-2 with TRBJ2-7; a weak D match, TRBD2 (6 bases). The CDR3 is CASSPLRGGPSEQYF. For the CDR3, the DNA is TGTGCCAGCAGCCCCCTTAGGGGAGGCCCCTCCGAGCAGTACTTC.